This TCR beta chain was observed in a study of blood T cells in healthy people across ages. Extraction of total RNA produced a minimum of 5 micrograms from each sample. V lost 3 bases to trimming and J lost 2 bases; unmatched junction nucleotides: 4. The germline V gene has CDR1 DFQATT and CDR2 SNEGSKA (reference sequence). This CDR3 is built from 13 residues. The use of a sample-barcoded 5' primer and a J-beta primer mix characterized a second PCR of about 7 to 12 cycles. Via MiXCR, TCRdb re-called the 5' RACE reads, giving one row per CDR3 protein. The sample has approximately 830,000 distinct CDR3 sequences, approximately 67% seen once.

The receptor's source is a man aged 25 to 40 in good health. The sequenced sample was blood. This sequence joins TRBV20-1 and TRBJ2-7; TRBD1 matches 7 bases. The CDR3 here is CSARDRRPYEQYF. As DNA, the CDR3 is TGCAGTGCTAGGGACAGGCGCCCCTACGAGCAGTACTTC.